These 12 T cell receptor beta chains were sequenced from one sample in a study of CD8 T cells in Susac syndrome. The authors reverse transcribed roughly 0.5 to 1 ug RNA with random hexamers. A single record per CDR3 protein comes from TCRdb applying MiXCR to the immunoSEQ multiplex PCR reads. The sample gives 120,000 or so distinct CDR3 sequences, around 94% of which show up once; around 0.2% is in the top ten. The sequenced material came from CD8+ T cells from PBMCs. The source is a human donor with Susac syndrome.

The chain links TRBV15 to TRBJ2-1; no clear D gene. Germline CDR1 is LNHNV and CDR2 is YYDKDF (reference sequence). The CDR3 covers 13 residues. Trimming took off 6 bases at V and 0 bases at J, with 6 bases between the two ends. CDR3 sequence reads: CATRGSSYNEQFF. As DNA, the CDR3 is TGTGCCACCAGGGGAAGCTCCTACAATGAGCAGTTCTTC.

The rearrangement joins TRBV12-3 or TRBV12-4 to TRBJ2-1; 9 nucleotides match TRBD2. The V and J ends lost 5 bases and 5 bases, in that order; junction bases with no gene match: 10. The CDR3 has 16 residues. The CDR3 nucleotides are TGTGCCAGCAGTCCGAGATCGGTAGCGGGGGACAATGAGCAGTTCTTC. It specifies CASSPRSVAGDNEQFF.

In its sample, this clonotype was seen once. The chain has TRBV27 and TRBJ2-1, with a possible D match to TRBD2 (6 bases). Germline loops: CDR1 MNHEY, CDR2 SMNVEV (reference sequence). The CDR3 sequence is 14 residues long. Trimming took 5 bases from V and 6 from J, leaving 14 bases between them. DNA for the CDR3: TGTGCCAGCAGTCTTTCTCTACTAGCCAATGAGCAGTTCTTC. This sequence encodes CASSLSLLANEQFF.

This rearrangement joins TRBV25-1 to TRBJ2-7, with 8 bases fitting TRBD1. The CDR3 extends over 14 amino acids. Trimming at V came to 4 bases and at J to 3 bases, leaving 5 bases not matched to a gene. The V gene's germline CDR1 is MGHDK and CDR2 SYGVNS. CDR3 sequence: CASSGRTGNYEQYF. The CDR3 DNA reads TGTGCCAGCAGTGGGCGGACAGGGAACTACGAGCAGTACTTC.

V and J are TRBV27 and TRBJ2-3; D perhaps matches TRBD1 (5 bases). There are 17 residues in the CDR3. V lost 0 bases and J lost 4, with 17 bases in between. The germline gives CDR1 MNHEY, CDR2 SMNVEV (reference sequence). CDR3 residues: CASSLSLGQGIADTQYF. The CDR3 coding sequence is TGTGCCAGCAGTTTATCGTTGGGTCAGGGAATTGCAGATACGCAGTATTTT.

The gene calls are TRBV30 and TRBJ2-5, with a tentative D call TRBD2 (6 bases). CDR1 is GTSNPN and CDR2 is SVGIG in the germline V gene (reference sequence). V shed 5 bases and J shed 0 bases, with 10 bases lying between them. The CDR3 has 13 amino acids. CDR3 loop: CAWDGGDQETQYF. In nucleotides, the CDR3 is TGTGCCTGGGACGGCGGGGACCAAGAGACCCAGTACTTC.

J is TRBJ1-1 and V is TRBV30; a possible D gene is TRBD1 (6 bases). The germline CDR1 and CDR2 sequences are GTSNPN and SVGIG (reference sequence). CDR3 size: 15 residues. Trimming stripped 3 bases from V and 5 bases from J, with 19 bases between. This CDR3 is CAWSRPGGAGTEAFF. Written as DNA, the CDR3 is TGTGCCTGGAGCCGCCCGGGGGGGGCCGGGACTGAAGCTTTCTTT.

This clonotype was recorded only once. This chain links TRBV24-1 with TRBJ2-3; the match to TRBD2 covers 7 bases. V trimming: 5 bases; J trimming: 2 bases; junction bases outside the gene matches: 6. The germline CDR1 and CDR2 sequences are KGHDR and SFDVKD. The CDR3 has 15 amino acids. The CDR3 reads CATSGAGRLTDTQYF. The CDR3 DNA sequence: TGTGCCACCAGTGGAGCGGGGCGGCTCACAGATACGCAGTATTTT.

J is TRBJ2-5 and V is TRBV7-8, with a possible D match to TRBD2 (6 bases). This CDR3 spans 16 amino acids. V shed 0 bases and J shed 3 bases, with 14 bases lying between them. In germline, CDR1 is SGHVS, CDR2 FQNEAQ. CDR3 residues: CASSLATGWGEETQYF. The CDR3 bases are TGTGCCAGCAGCTTAGCGACGGGTTGGGGGGAAGAGACCCAGTACTTC.

The chain is built from TRBV7-9 and TRBJ2-3; D may be TRBD2 (6 bases). Germline values: CDR1 SEHNR, CDR2 FQNEAQ (reference sequence). V was shortened by 6 bases and J by 4 bases, with 17 bases between the two germline ends. This CDR3 is 15 amino acids long. CDR3 in amino acids: CASSSGDLSPDTQYF. Here the CDR3 DNA reads TGTGCCAGCAGTTCGGGGGACTTAAGTCCAGATACGCAGTATTTT.

This clonotype was counted once. This chain links TRBV30 with TRBJ1-2; D not certain. V dropped 3 bases and J dropped 6 bases, with 14 bases sitting between them. Per the germline V gene, CDR1 is GTSNPN and CDR2 is SVGIG (reference sequence). The CDR3 totals 13 residues. The CDR3 is CAWSLGQDHGYTF. The CDR3 DNA reads as TGTGCCTGGAGCCTCGGGCAGGACCATGGCTACACCTTC.

V and J are TRBV2 and TRBJ1-1; D uncertain. V gave up 5 bases and J gave up 6 bases, with 16 bases separating them. CDR3 length equals 14 residues. In germline, CDR1 is SNHLY, CDR2 FYNNEI. This chain's CDR3 is CASSPPTEVSEAFF. The CDR3 nucleotides read TGTGCCAGCAGTCCTCCGACGGAGGTGTCTGAAGCTTTCTTT. Complete variable domain (other parts from reference TRBV2 and TRBJ1-1): EPEVTQTPSHQVTQMGQEVILRCVPISNHLYFYWYRQILGQKVEFLVSFYNNEISEKSEIFDDQFSVERPDGSNFTLKIRSTKLEDSAMYFCASSPPTEVSEAFFGQGTRLTVV.